Presented here are 31 T cell receptor beta chains from one specimen sequenced in a study of cytomegalovirus exposure and HLA in healthy donors. The PCR contained 60 Vbeta and 13 Jbeta primers. Profiled with immunoSEQ multiplex PCR; TCRdb holds only in-frame clones, not every one. The sample holds approximately 200,000 clones, under 90% seen once. Sequencing input: PBMCs. Receptors were obtained from a boy aged 2 to 10 in good health and CMV-seronegative.

This chain joins TRBV7-2 and TRBJ2-3, with 13 bases identical to TRBD2. There are 18 residues in the CDR3. CDR1 SGHTA and CDR2 FQGNSA come from the germline V gene. J gave up 6 bases and V 5 bases, and 14 bases lay outside the gene matches. Here the CDR3 reads CASSPRPTSGGQGDTQYF. CDR3 DNA: TGTGCCAGCAGCCCTCGACCGACTAGCGGGGGGCAAGGGGATACGCAGTATTTT. The full variable domain, with the rest looked up from reference TRBV7-2 and TRBJ2-3, is GAGVSQSPSNKVTEKGKDVELRCDPISGHTALYWYRQSLGQGLEFLIYFQGNSAPDKSGLPSDRFSAERTGGSVSTLTIQRTQQEDSAVYLCASSPRPTSGGQGDTQYFGPGTRLTVL.

The rearrangement uses TRBV5-1 and TRBJ2-3; D not resolved. V gave up 3 bases and J gave up 0 bases, with 8 bases separating them. This CDR3 region has 14 residues. Germline loops: CDR1 SGHRS, CDR2 YFSETQ. CDR3 region: CASSYGTSTDTQYF. For the CDR3, the DNA is TGCGCCAGCAGCTACGGTACTAGCACAGATACGCAGTATTTT.

The chain joins TRBV6-6 to TRBJ1-1; TRBD1 is a possible D gene (6 bases). There are 14 residues in the CDR3. Per germline, CDR1 MNHNY and CDR2 SVGAGI (reference sequence). Trimming removed 6 bases from V and 3 bases from J, with 14 bases in between. CDR3: CASREGGAHTEAFF. CDR3 bases: TGTGCCAGCAGGGAGGGGGGGGCTCACACTGAAGCTTTCTTT.

This clone was seen only a few times. The chain employs TRBV7-9 and TRBJ2-6; 8 positions match TRBD1. The CDR3 runs to 15 residues. Germline values: CDR1 SEHNR, CDR2 FQNEAQ (reference sequence). The junction had 4 bases not matched to a gene; V was cut back by 5 bases and J by 4 bases. The CDR3 DNA follows: TGTGCCAGCAGCGTCAGGGGGCAAGGGGCCAACGTCCTGACTTTC. Protein sequence: CASSVRGQGANVLTF.

This chain links TRBV5-6 with TRBJ2-1; 8 bases match TRBD2. This CDR3 contains 15 residues. Germline V gene sequence: CDR1 SGHDT, CDR2 YYEEEE. J was trimmed by 2 bases and V by 7 bases; bases with no gene match: 8. CDR3 in DNA: TGTGCCAGCGCCTGGAGCGGGGGAACCTACAATGAGCAGTTCTTC. Translation: CASAWSGGTYNEQFF.

The J gene is TRBJ1-2, the V gene TRBV7-9, with no clear D. CDR1 and CDR2 (germline): SEHNR, FQNEAQ (reference sequence). This CDR3 has 15 amino acids. Between the trimmed V and J ends, which lost 5 bases and 3 bases, there was a span of 16 bases. Written as DNA, the CDR3 is TGTGCCAGCAGCCCGTCCTCGGGTCCCGACTATGGCTACACCTTC. Translation gives CASSPSSGPDYGYTF. The full variable domain, in which reference TRBV7-9 and TRBJ1-2 provide the parts outside the CDR3, is DTGVSQNPRHKITKRGQNVTFRCDPISEHNRLYWYRQTLGQGPEFLTYFQNEAQLEKSRLLSDRFSAERPKGSFSTLEIQRTEQGDSAMYLCASSPSSGPDYGYTFGSGTRLTVV.

V usage is TRBV6-5 and J usage is TRBJ1-2; tentatively, D is TRBD1 (5 bases). The CDR3 runs to 14 residues. V dropped 0 bases and J dropped 8 bases, with 13 bases sitting between them. Germline loops: CDR1 MNHEY, CDR2 SVGAGI. The CDR3 sequence: CASSYSSRENGYTF. The CDR3 DNA follows: TGTGCCAGCAGTTACTCATCCAGGGAAAACGGCTACACCTTC.

The chain recombines TRBV5-1 with TRBJ2-7; D is uncertain. This CDR3 is built from 11 residues. The germline V and J ends were trimmed by 0 bases and 5 bases, with 3 bases remaining between them. From germline, CDR1 is SGHRS and CDR2 YFSETQ. The CDR3 DNA reads TGCGCCAGCAGCTTGGCCAACGAGCAGTACTTC. Its translation is CASSLANEQYF.

With respect to this clone: The same CDR3 arises from other DNA sequences in this sample as well. The chain joins TRBV5-1 to TRBJ2-3; TRBD1 might be the D (6 bases). Trimming shortened V by 1 base and J by 0 bases, and 9 bases separated the two germline ends. Germline V lookup: CDR1 SGHRS, CDR2 YFSETQ. This CDR3 is 15 amino acids long. CDR3: CASSLLGQSTDTQYF. CDR3 DNA: TGCGCCAGCAGCTTGCTCGGACAGAGCACAGATACGCAGTATTTT.

The chain combines TRBV2 with TRBJ2-7; TRBD1 matches 9 bases. The germline V gene has CDR1 SNHLY and CDR2 FYNNEI. V shed 4 bases, J shed 3 bases, and the junction held 4 bases outside the gene matches. The length of the CDR3 is 14 residues. The CDR3 DNA follows: TGTGCCAGCAGTGGTCAGGGACAGGGCTACGAGCAGTACTTC. Its translation is CASSGQGQGYEQYF.

This clone showed up just a few times. The chain carries TRBV19 and TRBJ1-2; TRBD1 agrees at 10 bases. Germline lookup yields CDR1 LNHDA and CDR2 SQIVND (reference sequence). The CDR3 contains 16 residues. V dropped 7 bases and J dropped 4; count of bases not matched to a gene: 12. CDR3 loop: CASMGTGTGVAYGYTF. DNA of the CDR3: TGTGCCAGTATGGGAACCGGGACAGGGGTCGCCTATGGCTACACCTTC.

The gene calls are TRBV19 and TRBJ1-5; D may be TRBD1 (5 bases). The CDR3 runs 16 residues. The germline gives CDR1 LNHDA, CDR2 SQIVND (reference sequence). This CDR3 is CACRRRGTDGNQPQHF. The DNA of the CDR3 is TGTGCTTGCCGGAGGCGGGGGACGGACGGCAATCAGCCCCAGCATTTT.

The chain carries TRBV11-2 and TRBJ2-2; 10 bases fit TRBD2. The CDR3 sequence is 16 residues long. Losses at the gene ends were 7 bases for V and 6 bases for J; bases not matched to a gene: 11. Germline V lookup: CDR1 SGHAT, CDR2 FQNNGV. The CDR3: CASTKSGGARSGELFF. CDR3 in DNA: TGTGCCAGCACCAAGAGCGGGGGGGCCCGGTCCGGGGAGCTGTTTTTT.

In the case of this clone: In the same sample, other DNA sequences code for this CDR3. The chain carries TRBV7-2 and TRBJ2-4; the match to TRBD1 covers 7 bases. V dropped 4 bases and J dropped 0; count of bases not matched to a gene: 6. The length of the CDR3 is 16 residues. CDR1 and CDR2 (germline): SGHTA, FQGNSA. The CDR3 sequence: CASSSRTGLAKNIQYF. The CDR3 DNA reads as TGTGCCAGCAGCTCACGGACAGGCCTAGCCAAAAACATTCAGTACTTC.

The J gene is TRBJ2-1, the V gene TRBV13; 12 positions match TRBD2. This CDR3 is 15 amino acids long. Germline V gene lookup returns CDR1 PRHDT and CDR2 FYEKMQ (reference sequence). J gave up 4 bases and V 7 bases, and 5 bases lay outside the gene matches. CDR3 in amino acids: CASTLLAGGYNEQFF. The DNA for the CDR3 is TGTGCCAGCACCCTACTAGCGGGGGGTTACAATGAGCAGTTCTTC.

This clone was found once. The rearrangement joins TRBV15 to TRBJ1-6; no definite D call. Germline CDR1 reads LNHNV; CDR2 reads YYDKDF (reference sequence). CDR3 size: 13 residues. Trimming took off 9 bases at V and 6 bases at J, with 12 bases between the two ends. The DNA of the CDR3 is TGTGCCACTAAGGAGGGATTTAATTCACCCCTCCACTTT. This translates into CATKEGFNSPLHF. Based on the CDR3 plus reference TRBV15 and TRBJ1-6, the full variable domain is DAMVIQNPRYQVTQFGKPVTLSCSQTLNHNVMYWYQQKSSQAPKLLFHYYDKDFNNEADTPDNFQSRRPNTSFCFLDIRSPGLGDTAMYLCATKEGFNSPLHFGNGTRLTVT.

V gene TRBV11-2 combines with J gene TRBJ2-7, with D possibly being TRBD2 (6 bases). V dropped 4 bases and J dropped 3 bases, with 13 bases sitting between them. This CDR3 is built from 14 residues. Germline V gene lookup returns CDR1 SGHAT and CDR2 FQNNGV. CDR3 nucleotides: TGTGCCAGCAGCTCCCTCGCGGGAAGCTACGAGCAGTACTTC. Encoded protein: CASSSLAGSYEQYF.

The J gene is TRBJ2-3, the V gene TRBV29-1; the D gene is possibly TRBD2 (6 bases). Germline CDR1 reads SQVTM; CDR2 reads ANQGSEA. CDR3 size: 18 residues. CDR3 sequence reads: CTTSPPTRVGGSTDTQYF. The CDR3 region has the DNA TGCACCACCTCCCCCCCCACCAGGGTCGGGGGTAGCACAGATACGCAGTATTTT.

The chain combines TRBV5-4 with TRBJ1-2, with D maybe TRBD1 (6 bases). The germline V gene encodes CDR1 SGHNT and CDR2 YYREEE (reference sequence). V was shortened by 0 bases and J by 0 bases, with 12 bases between the two germline ends. This CDR3 is 16 amino acids long. The CDR3 nucleotides are TGTGCCAGCAGCTTGGGGACAGAGTCTTCTAACTATGGCTACACCTTC. Its protein product is CASSLGTESSNYGYTF. The entire variable domain, with the rest obtained from reference TRBV5-4 and TRBJ1-2, is as follows: ETGVTQSPTHLIKTRGQQVTLRCSSQSGHNTVSWYQQALGQGPQFIFQYYREEENGRGNFPPRFSGLQFPNYSSELNVNALELDDSALYLCASSLGTESSNYGYTFGSGTRLTVV.

The rearrangement links TRBV9 to TRBJ2-1; the match to TRBD2 covers 7 bases. The CDR3 has 16 residues. Looked up from germline, CDR1 is SGDLS and CDR2 is YYNGEE. V lost 0 bases and J lost 10; bases outside the gene matches: 13. This CDR3 reads CASSVGSGEGKREQFF. CDR3 in DNA: TGTGCCAGCAGCGTAGGGTCCGGGGAGGGTAAACGAGAGCAGTTCTTC.

As for this clone: One junction end does not reproduce the germline sequence, and a read error may be involved. The chain joins TRBV6-5 to TRBJ2-7, with D maybe TRBD1 (5 bases). The V gene's germline CDR1 is MNHEY and CDR2 SVGAGI. The CDR3 has 16 amino acids. CDR3 sequence: CASSYLKGQGVYEQHF. The CDR3 nucleotides read TGTGCCAGCAGTTACCTCAAGGGTCAGGGCGTTTACGAGCAGCACTTC.

The V and J genes are TRBV7-6 and TRBJ2-5, with D tentatively TRBD1 (5 bases). Germline CDR1 reads SGHVS; CDR2 reads FNYEAQ. CDR3 length equals 13 residues. Trimming removed 6 bases from V and 1 base from J, with 9 bases in between. The CDR3 DNA sequence: TGTGCCAGCAGGATGGGGCCCCAAGAGACCCAGTACTTC. Translating it yields CASRMGPQETQYF. Full variable domain (missing parts from reference TRBV7-6 and TRBJ2-5): GAGVSQSPRYKVTKRGQDVALRCDPISGHVSLYWYRQALGQGPEFLTYFNYEAQQDKSGLPNDRFSAERPEGSISTLTIQRTEQRDSAMYRCASRMGPQETQYFGPGTRLLVL.

On this clone itself: Other nucleotide sequences in the sample specify the same CDR3. The chain combines TRBV4-2 with TRBJ1-5, with TRBD1 matching 9 bases. The CDR3 is 17 amino acids. Per germline, CDR1 LGHNA and CDR2 YNFKEQ. With V trimmed by 1 base and J by 7 bases, 11 bases remained unmatched. The CDR3, as DNA: TGTGCCAGCAGCCAAGCTTCCGGGGACAGGGACAACCAGCCCCAGCATTTT. Translation gives CASSQASGDRDNQPQHF.

The sample holds a few counts of this clone. The V call is TRBV6-1, the J call TRBJ2-7; D gene uncertain. The CDR3 has 12 residues. CDR1 is MNHNS and CDR2 is SASEGT in the germline V gene. The V and J ends lost 0 bases and 4 bases respectively, with 4 bases between them. CDR3 in amino acids: CASSEAIYEQYF. CDR3 nucleotides: TGTGCCAGCAGTGAAGCCATTTACGAGCAGTACTTC.

The rearrangement links TRBV5-1 to TRBJ2-5; no clear D. CDR3 size: 15 residues. Germline V gene data show CDR1 as SGHRS and CDR2 as YFSETQ. The V end lost 4 bases, the J end lost 0 bases, and 13 bases lay between the germline ends. CDR3 in amino acids: CASSGMGPYQETQYF. The CDR3, as DNA: TGCGCCAGCAGCGGTATGGGCCCGTACCAAGAGACCCAGTACTTC.

As concerns this clone: Other DNA sequences in this specimen translate into the identical CDR3. The chain joins TRBV5-6 to TRBJ1-1; D might be TRBD1 (5 bases). The ends were cut back, 0 bases at V and 1 base at J, with 13 bases in the middle. This CDR3 has 16 residues. The germline V gene encodes CDR1 SGHDT and CDR2 YYEEEE. The CDR3 DNA reads TGTGCCAGCAGCTTGGGATCGGCAGGGCGGAACACTGAAGCTTTCTTT. This codes for CASSLGSAGRNTEAFF.

J is TRBJ1-5 and V is TRBV7-3; TRBD1 might be the D (5 bases). Per germline, CDR1 SGHTA and CDR2 FQGTGA. The CDR3 runs to 17 residues. V was shortened by 5 bases and J by 2 bases, with 19 bases between the two germline ends. This CDR3 is CASSAPKNEGGNQPQHF. In DNA form, the CDR3 reads TGTGCCAGCAGCGCGCCTAAAAACGAAGGGGGCAATCAGCCCCAGCATTTT.

The gene calls are TRBV19 and TRBJ1-2, with 9 bases matching TRBD1. Germline loops: CDR1 LNHDA, CDR2 SQIVND (reference sequence). V shed 3 bases and J 4 bases; nucleotides not matched to a gene: 0. The length of the CDR3 is 13 residues. CDR3 coding DNA: TGTGCCAGTAGTATGGACAGGGGCTATGGCTACACCTTC. Residues: CASSMDRGYGYTF.

This chain connects TRBV2 to TRBJ1-5, with 9 bases matching TRBD1. This CDR3 is 15 amino acids long. In germline, CDR1 is SNHLY, CDR2 FYNNEI. The trim removed 7 bases at V and 5 bases at J, leaving 9 bases unmatched. The chain's CDR3 is CASTVTRDRDQPQHF. The CDR3 nucleotides are TGTGCCAGCACCGTTACCCGGGACAGGGATCAGCCCCAGCATTTT. Variable domain in full (rest from reference TRBV2 and TRBJ1-5): EPEVTQTPSHQVTQMGQEVILRCVPISNHLYFYWYRQILGQKVEFLVSFYNNEISEKSEIFDDQFSVERPDGSNFTLKIRSTKLEDSAMYFCASTVTRDRDQPQHFGDGTRLSIL.

The chain recombines TRBV7-6 with TRBJ2-7, with 13 bases that match TRBD2. Germline V CDR1 and CDR2: SGHVS, FNYEAQ. The CDR3 has 15 amino acids. The trim removed 3 bases at V and 2 bases at J, leaving 1 base unmatched. CDR3: CASSFGTSGAYEQYF. The CDR3 nucleotides read TGTGCCAGCAGCTTTGGGACTAGCGGGGCCTACGAGCAGTACTTC.

The rearrangement uses TRBV5-4 and TRBJ2-5; TRBD2 matches at 7 bases. The junction had 10 bases not matched to a gene; V was cut back by 3 bases and J by 2 bases. There are 16 residues in the CDR3. Germline V lookup: CDR1 SGHNT, CDR2 YYREEE (reference sequence). The DNA for the CDR3 is TGTGCCAGCAGCTCCTACTTAGGCGGGGGACAAGAGACCCAGTACTTC. Translating gives CASSSYLGGGQETQYF.